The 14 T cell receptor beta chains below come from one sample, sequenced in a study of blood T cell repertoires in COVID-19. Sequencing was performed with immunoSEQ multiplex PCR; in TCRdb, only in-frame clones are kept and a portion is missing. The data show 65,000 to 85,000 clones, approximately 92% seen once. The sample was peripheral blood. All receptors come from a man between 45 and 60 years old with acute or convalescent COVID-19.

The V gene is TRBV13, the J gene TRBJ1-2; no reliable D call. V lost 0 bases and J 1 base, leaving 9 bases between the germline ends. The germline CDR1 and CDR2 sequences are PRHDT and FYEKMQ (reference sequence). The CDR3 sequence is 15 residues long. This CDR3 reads CASSLGGQVNYGYTF. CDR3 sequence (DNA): TGTGCCAGCAGCTTAGGCGGTCAAGTTAACTATGGCTACACCTTC.

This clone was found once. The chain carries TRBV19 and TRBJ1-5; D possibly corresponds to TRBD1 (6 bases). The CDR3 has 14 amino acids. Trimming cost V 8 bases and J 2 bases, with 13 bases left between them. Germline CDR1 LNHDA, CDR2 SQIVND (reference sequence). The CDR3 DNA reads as TGTGCCAGTGGCCGGCAGGGGCGCAATCAGCCCCAGCATTTT. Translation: CASGRQGRNQPQHF.

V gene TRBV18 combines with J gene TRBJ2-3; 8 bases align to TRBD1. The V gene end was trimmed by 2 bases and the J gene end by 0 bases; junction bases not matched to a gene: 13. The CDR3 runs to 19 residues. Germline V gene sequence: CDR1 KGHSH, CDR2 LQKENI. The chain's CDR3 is CASSPGLTGALSSTDTQYF. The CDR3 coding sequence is TGTGCCAGCTCACCAGGCTTGACAGGGGCACTATCTAGCACAGATACGCAGTATTTT.

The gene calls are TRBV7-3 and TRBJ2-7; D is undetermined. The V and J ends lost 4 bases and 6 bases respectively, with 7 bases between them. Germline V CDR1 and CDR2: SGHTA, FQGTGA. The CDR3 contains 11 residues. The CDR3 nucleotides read TGTGCCAGCAGCTCGGGTGGCGAGCAGTACTTC. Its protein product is CASSSGGEQYF. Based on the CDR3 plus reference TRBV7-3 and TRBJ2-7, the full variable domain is GAGVSQTPSNKVTEKGKYVELRCDPISGHTALYWYRQSLGQGPEFLIYFQGTGAADDSGLPNDRFFAVRPEGSVSTLKIQRTERGDSAVYLCASSSGGEQYFGPGTRLTVT.

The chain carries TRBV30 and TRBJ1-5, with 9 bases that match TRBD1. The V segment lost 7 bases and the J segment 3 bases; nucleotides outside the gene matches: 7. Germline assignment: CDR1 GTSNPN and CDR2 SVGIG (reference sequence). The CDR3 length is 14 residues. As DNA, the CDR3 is TGTGCCTCCTCGGGACAGGGCGACAATCAGCCCCAGCATTTT. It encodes CASSGQGDNQPQHF.

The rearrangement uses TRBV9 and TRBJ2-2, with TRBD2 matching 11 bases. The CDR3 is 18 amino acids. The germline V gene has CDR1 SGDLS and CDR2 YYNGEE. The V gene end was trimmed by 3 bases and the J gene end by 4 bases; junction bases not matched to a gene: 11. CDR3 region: CASSAPLAGDLGTGELFF. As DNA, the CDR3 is TGTGCCAGCAGCGCCCCACTAGCGGGAGATCTAGGCACCGGGGAGCTGTTTTTT.

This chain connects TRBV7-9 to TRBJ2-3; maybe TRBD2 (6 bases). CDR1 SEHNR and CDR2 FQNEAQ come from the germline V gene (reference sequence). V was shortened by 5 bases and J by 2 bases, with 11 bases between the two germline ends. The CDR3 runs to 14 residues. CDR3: CASSKSSATDTQYF. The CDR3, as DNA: TGTGCCAGCAGCAAGTCTAGCGCCACAGATACGCAGTATTTT. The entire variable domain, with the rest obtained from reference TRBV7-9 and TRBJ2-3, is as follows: DTGVSQNPRHKITKRGQNVTFRCDPISEHNRLYWYRQTLGQGPEFLTYFQNEAQLEKSRLLSDRFSAERPKGSFSTLEIQRTEQGDSAMYLCASSKSSATDTQYFGPGTRLTVL.

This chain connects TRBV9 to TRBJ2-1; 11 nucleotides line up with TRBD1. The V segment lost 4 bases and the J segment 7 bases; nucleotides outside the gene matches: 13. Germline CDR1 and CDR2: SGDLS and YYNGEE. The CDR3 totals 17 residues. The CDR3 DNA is TGTGCCAGCAGCTCCTCCGGTCAGGACAGGGGGCGAAATGAGCAGTTCTTC. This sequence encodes CASSSSGQDRGRNEQFF.

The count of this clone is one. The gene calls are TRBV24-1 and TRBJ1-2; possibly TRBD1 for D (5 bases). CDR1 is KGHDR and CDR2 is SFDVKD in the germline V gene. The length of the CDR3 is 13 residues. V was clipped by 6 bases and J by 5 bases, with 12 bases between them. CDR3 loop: CATSRQGRYGYTF. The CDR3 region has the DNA TGTGCCACCAGTAGGCAGGGTCGGTATGGCTACACCTTC.

CDR3 sequence reads: CASSATGTSGMAYEQYF. The CDR3 DNA follows: TGTGCCAGCAGCGCGACCGGGACTAGCGGGATGGCCTACGAGCAGTACTTC. The V and J genes are TRBV13 and TRBJ2-7, with 13 bases lining up with TRBD2. The CDR3 consists of 17 residues. Unmatched junction bases numbered 9, after V lost 5 bases and J lost 2 bases. Germline CDR1 PRHDT, CDR2 FYEKMQ (reference sequence).

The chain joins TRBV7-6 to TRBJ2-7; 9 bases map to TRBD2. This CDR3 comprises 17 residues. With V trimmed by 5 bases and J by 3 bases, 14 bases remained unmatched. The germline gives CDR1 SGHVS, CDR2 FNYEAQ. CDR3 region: CASSEGAGGPDYYEQYF. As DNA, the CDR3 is TGTGCCAGCAGCGAAGGCGCGGGAGGGCCGGATTACTACGAGCAGTACTTC.

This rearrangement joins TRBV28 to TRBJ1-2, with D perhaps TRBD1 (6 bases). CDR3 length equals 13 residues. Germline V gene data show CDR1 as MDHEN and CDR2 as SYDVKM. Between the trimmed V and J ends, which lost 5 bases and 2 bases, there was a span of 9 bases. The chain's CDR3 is CASSPGQNYGYTF. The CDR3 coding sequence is TGTGCCAGCAGTCCGGGACAAAACTATGGCTACACCTTC.

CDR3 coding DNA: TGCAGCTGCTCCGGGACTACCAACACCGGGGAGCTGTTTTTT. Its protein product is CSCSGTTNTGELFF. The chain couples TRBV29-1 to TRBJ2-2; TRBD2 matches 7 bases. Germline CDR1 and CDR2: SQVTM and ANQGSEA. The CDR3 length is 14 residues. The V segment lost 8 bases and the J segment 2 bases; nucleotides outside the gene matches: 8.

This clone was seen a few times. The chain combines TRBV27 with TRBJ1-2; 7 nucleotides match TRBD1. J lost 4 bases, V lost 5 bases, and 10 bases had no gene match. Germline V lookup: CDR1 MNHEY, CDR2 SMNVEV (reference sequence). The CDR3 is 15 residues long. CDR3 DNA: TGTGCCAGCAGTCCTCGGGACAGAGATATCTATGGCTACACCTTC. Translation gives CASSPRDRDIYGYTF.